This T cell receptor beta chain was recorded in a study of blood T cell repertoires in COVID-19. In the study overall: Samples came from the United States, Italy and Spain, spanning acute and convalescent COVID-19. The analysed material was cDNA or gDNA that came from T cells, B-cell-depleted T cells, or PBMCs.

Germline loops: CDR1 KGHSH, CDR2 LQKENI. This CDR3 has 15 residues. Between the trimmed V and J ends, which lost 4 bases and 0 bases, there was a span of 12 bases. As originally analysed: Estimation of nucleated cell counts was performed using reference gene primer amplification. The assay was immunoSEQ multiplex PCR, and TCRdb's table has in-frame clones only and misses some. Clonal size and the V and J genes are those of that table, whereas D and trimming came from the DNA. The table includes about 33,000 clones, about nine tenths detected once. Input material: peripheral blood. The receptor was derived from a man aged 55-75 years with acute or convalescent COVID-19. This chain connects TRBV18 to TRBJ2-5; D possibly corresponds to TRBD2 (6 bases). The CDR3: CASSRGTGYQETQYF. Here the CDR3 DNA reads TGTGCCAGCTCACGAGGGACTGGGTACCAAGAGACCCAGTACTTC.